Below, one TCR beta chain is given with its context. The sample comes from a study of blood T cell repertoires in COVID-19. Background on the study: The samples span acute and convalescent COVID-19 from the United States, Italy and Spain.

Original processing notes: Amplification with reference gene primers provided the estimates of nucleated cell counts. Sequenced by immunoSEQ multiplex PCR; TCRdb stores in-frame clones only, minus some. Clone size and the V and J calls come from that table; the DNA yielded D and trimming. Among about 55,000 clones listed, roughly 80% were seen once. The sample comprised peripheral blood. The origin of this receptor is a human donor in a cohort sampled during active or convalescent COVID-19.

The CDR3: CASSATGAPLYNSPLHF. CDR3 bases: TGTGCCAGCAGCGCGACAGGGGCTCCTCTCTATAATTCACCCCTCCACTTT. This chain joins TRBV9 and TRBJ1-6; TRBD1 aligns across 8 bases. The germline V gene has CDR1 SGDLS and CDR2 YYNGEE. The CDR3 length is 17 residues. Losses at the gene ends were 3 bases for V and 3 bases for J; bases not matched to a gene: 8.